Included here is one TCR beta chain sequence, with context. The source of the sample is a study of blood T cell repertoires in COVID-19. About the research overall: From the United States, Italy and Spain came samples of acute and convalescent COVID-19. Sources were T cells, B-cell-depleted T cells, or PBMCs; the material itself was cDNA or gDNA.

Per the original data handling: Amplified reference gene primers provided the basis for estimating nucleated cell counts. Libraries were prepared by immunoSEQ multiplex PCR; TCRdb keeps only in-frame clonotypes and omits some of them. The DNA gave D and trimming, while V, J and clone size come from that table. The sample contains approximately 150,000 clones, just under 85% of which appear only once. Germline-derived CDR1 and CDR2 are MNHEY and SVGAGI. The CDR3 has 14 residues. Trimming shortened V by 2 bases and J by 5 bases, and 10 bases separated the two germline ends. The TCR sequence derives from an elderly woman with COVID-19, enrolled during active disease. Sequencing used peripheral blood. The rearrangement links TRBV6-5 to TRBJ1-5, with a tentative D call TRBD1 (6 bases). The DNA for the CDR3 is TGTGCCAGCAGTTACGCCCAGGGGTATCAGCCCCAGCATTTT. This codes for CASSYAQGYQPQHF.